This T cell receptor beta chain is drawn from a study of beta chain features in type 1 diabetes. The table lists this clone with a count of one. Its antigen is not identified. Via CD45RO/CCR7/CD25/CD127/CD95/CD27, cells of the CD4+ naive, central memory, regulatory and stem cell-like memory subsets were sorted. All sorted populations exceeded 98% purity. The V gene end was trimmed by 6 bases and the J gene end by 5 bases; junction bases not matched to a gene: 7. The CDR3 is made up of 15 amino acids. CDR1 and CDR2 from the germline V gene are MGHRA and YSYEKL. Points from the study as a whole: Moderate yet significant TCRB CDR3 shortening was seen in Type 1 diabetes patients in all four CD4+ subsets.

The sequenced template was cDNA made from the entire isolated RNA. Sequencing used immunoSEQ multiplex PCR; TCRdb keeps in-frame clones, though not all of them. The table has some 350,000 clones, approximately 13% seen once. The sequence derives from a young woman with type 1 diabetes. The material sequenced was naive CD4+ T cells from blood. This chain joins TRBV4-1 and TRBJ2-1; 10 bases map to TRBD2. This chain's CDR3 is CASRLLAGADNEQFF. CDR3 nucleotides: TGCGCCAGCAGGCTTCTAGCGGGAGCCGACAATGAGCAGTTCTTC.